This T cell receptor beta chain derives from a study of long-term antiretroviral therapy in people with HIV. Between the trimmed V and J ends, which lost 8 bases and 6 bases, there was a span of 14 bases. Germline V lookup: CDR1 MDHEN, CDR2 SYDVKM. This CDR3 has 12 amino acids. The assay used was immunoSEQ (version v3.0), run at survey level. The table came from immunoSEQ multiplex PCR; TCRdb's copy has only in-frame clones and leaves some out. The sample has some 33,000 clones, 95% to 98% seen once. The V and J genes are TRBV28 and TRBJ2-7; D is ambiguous. The sequence derives from a man younger than 40 with HIV. The sample here was unsorted PBMCs, taken 7.6 years after starting antiretroviral therapy. The CDR3: CASAASLIEQYF. CDR3 coding DNA: TGTGCCAGCGCAGCTAGTTTGATCGAGCAGTACTTC.